The rows below give T cell receptor beta chains drawn from one sample of a study of T cells in Graves' hyperthyroidism and ophthalmopathy. TCRdb independently ran MiXCR on the multiplex PCR reads; one entry per CDR3 protein. The data hold 650,000 to 850,000 distinct CDR3 sequences, with around 20% observed a single time. The sequenced sample consisted of blood. The receptor set was obtained from a woman in her fifties or sixties with Graves' hyperthyroidism that later progressed to Graves' ophthalmopathy. Each CDR3 is given with its conserved first and last residue. The order of the fields is V gene, J gene, clone size, D gene, CDR3 DNA, CDR3 protein. D genes are given only for firm matches. Where a row states a size, it is once, few, many or the class of an expanded clone; other rows omit it.

>TRBV11-3|TRBJ2-1|many|NA
TGTGCCAGCAGCAAGACTAGGGGACAGTACAATGAGCAGTTCTTC
CASSKTRGQYNEQFF
>TRBV20-1|TRBJ2-5|few|TRBD1
TGCAGTGCTAGAGATCTCAATAGGGGGCCCCAAGAGACCCAGTACTTC
CSARDLNRGPQETQYF
>TRBV6-2/TRBV6-3|TRBJ1-1|few|NA
TGTGCCAGCAGCCTGACAGAGATCGAAGCTTTCTTT
CASSLTEIEAFF
>TRBV5-6|TRBJ2-4|few|TRBD1
TGTGCCAGCAGCACATGGACAGGGGGCTCGTACATTCAGTACTTC
CASSTWTGGSYIQYF
>TRBV5-1|TRBJ1-4|NA|NA
TGCGCCAGCAGTTGGGGGGGCGGCGAAAAACTGTTTTTT
CASSWGGGEKLFF
>TRBV12-3/TRBV12-4|TRBJ2-6|few|NA
TGTGCCAGCAAAGGGGGCTCTGGGGCCAACGTCCTGACTTTC
CASKGGSGANVLTF
>TRBV3-1|TRBJ2-6|few|NA
TGTGCCAGCAGCCGAGGGGACTCTGGGGCCAACGTCCTGACTTTC
CASSRGDSGANVLTF
>TRBV18|TRBJ1-1|many|NA
TGTGCCAGCTCACCACTGGAGACAGGTGAAGCTTTCTTT
CASSPLETGEAFF
>TRBV5-5|TRBJ2-5|NA|NA
TGTGCCAGCAGCTTGGCAGAGCTCCAAGAGACCCAGTACTTC
CASSLAELQETQYF
>TRBV9|TRBJ2-5|NA|NA
TGTGCCAGCAGCCGCCAGGGGTTAGGAGAGACCCAGTACTTC
CASSRQGLGETQYF
>TRBV9|TRBJ1-6|few|TRBD1
TGTGCCAGCAGCGTTGGACAGGCTAATTCACCCCTCCACTTT
CASSVGQANSPLHF
>TRBV11-2|TRBJ1-4|few|NA
TGTGCCAGCAGCTTAGGCGGCGGGGGCGCACGGGAAAAACTGTTTTTT
CASSLGGGGAREKLFF
>TRBV11-2|TRBJ2-5|many|NA
TGTGCCAGCAGCGCCGGGACTGCCCCCGAGACCCAGTACTTC
CASSAGTAPETQYF
>TRBV29-1|TRBJ2-7|NA|TRBD2
TGCAGCGCCTGTAGGCTAGCGGGGATGTCCTACGAGCAGTACTTC
CSACRLAGMSYEQYF
>TRBV4-1|TRBJ2-7|few|NA
TGCGCCAGCAGTCCCCGGGGCCCCGACTACTACGAGCAGTACTTC
CASSPRGPDYYEQYF
>TRBV19|TRBJ1-2|few|TRBD1
TGTGCCAGTAGTATAGATCTCAGAGGACAGGGTAACTATGGCTACACCTTC
CASSIDLRGQGNYGYTF
>TRBV12-3/TRBV12-4|TRBJ2-7|many|TRBD1
TGTGCCAGCAGCCCGACAGGGATCGGGGAGCAGTACTTC
CASSPTGIGEQYF
>TRBV5-1|TRBJ2-1|many|NA
TGCGCCAGCAGCTTGGAAGGCGGGGGACACTACAATGAGCAGTTCTTC
CASSLEGGGHYNEQFF
>TRBV20-1|TRBJ1-5|few|NA
TGCAGTGCTAGAGGATCCGGCCAACTCAGTATGCCCCAGCATTTT
CSARGSGQLSMPQHF
>TRBV20-1|TRBJ1-3|NA|NA
TGCAGTGCTAGAGTGGGGCCTGGAAACACCATATATTTT
CSARVGPGNTIYF
>TRBV11-2|TRBJ2-7|many|NA
TGTGCCAGCAGCCGTACAGGGTACTACGAGCAGTACTTC
CASSRTGYYEQYF
>TRBV12-3/TRBV12-4|TRBJ1-5|NA|NA
TGTGCCAGCAGTTCCGTTCTCGAGGGCAATCAGCCCCAGCATTTT
CASSSVLEGNQPQHF
>TRBV6-5|TRBJ1-6|NA|NA
TGTGCCAGCAGTTACTCCCTCAGAGGGATGGTTTCACCCCTCCACTTT
CASSYSLRGMVSPLHF
>TRBV7-9|TRBJ1-6|few|NA
TGTGCCAGCAGCGATCCAAGCCCAGGACCCCTCCACTTT
CASSDPSPGPLHF
>TRBV6-1|TRBJ1-3|few|TRBD1
TGTGCCAGCAGAAGTAGACAGGGGCAGTTCATCGAATTCACTGGAAACACCATATATTTT
CASRSRQGQFIEFTGNTIYF
>TRBV7-6|TRBJ1-2|NA|NA
TGTGCCAGCGGTGCAGGAGGGGACTATGGCTACACCTTC
CASGAGGDYGYTF
>TRBV5-1|TRBJ1-5|NA|NA
TGCGCCAGCCGCTTGGGGGGCAGGGTTGATCAGCCCCAGCATTTT
CASRLGGRVDQPQHF
>TRBV29-1|TRBJ2-7|NA|TRBD1
TGCAGCGTTGGTGGGACAGGGGGCTTCTACGAGCAGTACTTC
CSVGGTGGFYEQYF
>TRBV11-2|TRBJ2-1|many|NA
TGTGCCAGCAGCCCTAACGTGGGGAATGAGCAGTTCTTC
CASSPNVGNEQFF
>TRBV2|TRBJ2-7|NA|TRBD1
TGTGCCAGCAGCGTATTACAGGGGAACCACGAGCAGTACTTC
CASSVLQGNHEQYF
>TRBV9|TRBJ2-2|NA|TRBD1
TGTGCCAACCGAACAGGGGGCGAGTCCGGGGAGCTGTTTTTT
CANRTGGESGELFF
>TRBV7-2|TRBJ1-5|many|NA
TGTGCCAGCAGCTTAGTAGGGTCCAGGGAGCCCCAGCATTTT
CASSLVGSREPQHF
>TRBV20-1|TRBJ2-3|many|NA
TGCAGTGCTCTTACTCTCCAAGATACGCAGTATTTT
CSALTLQDTQYF
>TRBV12-3/TRBV12-4|TRBJ2-3|many|NA
TGTGCCAGCAGCGGCGGGAGCACAGATACGCAGTATTTT
CASSGGSTDTQYF
>TRBV20-1|TRBJ2-1|few|TRBD2
TGCAGTGCTAGCGACTCCGGGACTAGCGTTAACAATGAGCAGTTCTTC
CSASDSGTSVNNEQFF
>TRBV5-1|TRBJ1-1|many|TRBD1
TGCGCCAGCAGCTTACGACAGGGCTACACTGAAGCTTTCTTT
CASSLRQGYTEAFF
>TRBV7-7|TRBJ2-5|few|NA
TGTGCTAGCAGCCCCGGACATCGGGTCGAGACCCAGTACTTC
CASSPGHRVETQYF
>TRBV3-1|TRBJ2-3|NA|NA
TGTGCCAGCAGCCAAGCATCTCGGTCCCGCACAGATACGCAGTATTTT
CASSQASRSRTDTQYF
>TRBV27|TRBJ2-1|many|TRBD2
TGTGCCAGCAGTCCCACGGCAGCGGGGACCCGCTCTGAGCAGTTCTTC
CASSPTAAGTRSEQFF
>TRBV7-9|TRBJ2-5|many|TRBD2
TGTGCCAGCAGCTTGGTACTAGCGCTGGAGACCCAGTACTTC
CASSLVLALETQYF
>TRBV7-9|TRBJ1-5|NA|NA
TGTGCCAGCAGCTTAGTAGGGGTTGGGGGTATCAATCAGCCCCAGCATTTT
CASSLVGVGGINQPQHF
>TRBV18|TRBJ1-1|NA|NA
TGTGCCAGCTCACCATTCCCTCAAAACACTGAAGCTTTCTTT
CASSPFPQNTEAFF
>TRBV3-1|TRBJ1-3|many|NA
TGTGCCAGCAGCCAAGGGCCCGGAAACACCATATATTTT
CASSQGPGNTIYF
>TRBV5-1|TRBJ2-1|few|TRBD2
TGCGCCAGCAGCTTGGTGCGGGGGGCATCCTACAATGAGCAGTTCTTC
CASSLVRGASYNEQFF
>TRBV3-1|TRBJ2-1|many|TRBD2
TGTGCCAGCAGCTATATACCGGGACTAGGCTCCTACAATGAGCAGTTCTTC
CASSYIPGLGSYNEQFF
>TRBV12-3/TRBV12-4|TRBJ2-2|few|NA
TGTGCCAGCAGCCACCATCGGGGTCGGAGAACCGGGGAGCTGTTTTTT
CASSHHRGRRTGELFF
>TRBV9|TRBJ2-3|NA|NA
TGTGCCAGCAGCGTAGAGCGGGATACGCAGTATTTT
CASSVERDTQYF
>TRBV7-9|TRBJ2-5|few|NA
TGTGCCAGCAGCTTAGCGAATGGGGCAGAGACCCAGTACTTC
CASSLANGAETQYF
>TRBV12-3/TRBV12-4|TRBJ1-3|NA|NA
TGTGCCAGCAGAACCGCGGGGGCAGGCTCTGGAAACACCATATATTTT
CASRTAGAGSGNTIYF
>TRBV6-2/TRBV6-3|TRBJ1-1|many|TRBD1
TGTGCCAGCAGCAGACAGGGGGCTGGGAGCACTGAAGCTTTCTTT
CASSRQGAGSTEAFF
>TRBV14|TRBJ1-2|NA|NA
TGTGCCAGCAGCAGCGAAGTCCTCTATGGCTACACCTTC
CASSSEVLYGYTF
>TRBV12-3/TRBV12-4|TRBJ1-1|many|NA
TGTGCCAGCAGCCCCGGACTGTTGCGGGCTGAAGCTTTCTTT
CASSPGLLRAEAFF
>TRBV12-3/TRBV12-4|TRBJ1-5|few|NA
TGTGCCAGCAGTTTAGACCGGACTGGCGATCAGCCCCAGCATTTT
CASSLDRTGDQPQHF
>TRBV29-1|TRBJ2-1|many|NA
TGCAGCGTTGAGTTTTTTAATGAGCAGTTCTTC
CSVEFFNEQFF
>TRBV20-1|TRBJ2-7|many|TRBD2
TGCAGTGCTAGGGAGTACAGCGGGGTTACCTACGAGCAGTACTTC
CSAREYSGVTYEQYF
>TRBV19|TRBJ1-6|once|NA
TGTGCCAGTAGTCCTGAACAGGTCTCCTATAATTCACCCCTCCACTTT
CASSPEQVSYNSPLHF
>TRBV18|TRBJ2-7|many|NA
TGTGCCAGCTCACCAGGTCTAGACAGAGATAGCTCCTACGAGCAGTACTTC
CASSPGLDRDSSYEQYF
>TRBV7-8|TRBJ1-2|few|NA
TGTGCCAGCAGCTTAGCAACCCGACAGTCAATCTATGGCTACACCTTC
CASSLATRQSIYGYTF
>TRBV10-3|TRBJ2-5|many|TRBD2
TGTGCCACGAGCGGGACGGAACAAGAGACCCAGTACTTC
CATSGTEQETQYF
>TRBV5-1|TRBJ2-1|NA|TRBD1
TGCGCCAGCAGCTTGGTGGCCTCCAGGGGGCGCGGGCATGAGCAGTTCTTC
CASSLVASRGRGHEQFF